Shown below are 18 T cell receptor beta chains from a single sample sequenced in a study of blood T cell repertoires in COVID-19. Repertoires were generated with immunoSEQ multiplex PCR, while TCRdb's copy carries only in-frame clones and drops some. The sample includes roughly 40,000 clones, about 70% of them seen just once. Sequenced input: peripheral blood. The origin of the receptors is an elderly man with acute or convalescent COVID-19.

The rearrangement joins TRBV24-1 to TRBJ2-5, with 9 nucleotides matching TRBD1. This CDR3 is built from 16 residues. The V gene's germline CDR1 is KGHDR and CDR2 SFDVKD. Losses at the gene ends were 1 base for V and 4 bases for J; bases not matched to a gene: 6. CDR3 nucleotides: TGTGCCACCAGTGATTTTCCACAGGGGGCAGGAGAGACCCAGTACTTC. This codes for CATSDFPQGAGETQYF.

This rearrangement joins TRBV4-3 to TRBJ2-5; 7 nucleotides match TRBD2. This CDR3 is built from 15 residues. The germline V gene has CDR1 LGHNA and CDR2 YSLEER. Trimming at V came to 4 bases and at J to 6 bases, leaving 11 bases not matched to a gene. Written as DNA, the CDR3 is TGCGCCAGCAGCCCCGAGTGGGAGGGGAGAAAGACCCAGTACTTC. It encodes CASSPEWEGRKTQYF.

This rearrangement joins TRBV3-1 (or the pseudogene TRBV3-2) to TRBJ2-7; maybe TRBD2 (6 bases). Trimming left V 0 bases short and J 13 bases short, with 19 bases between. The CDR3 runs to 14 residues. CDR1 is LGHDT and CDR2 is YNNKEL in the germline V gene (reference sequence). This CDR3 is CASSQDGRSKRAYF. The CDR3 coding sequence is TGTGCCAGCAGCCAAGATGGGAGGAGCAAAAGGGCCTACTTC.

The table lists this clone with a count of one. The chain couples TRBV3-1 (or the pseudogene TRBV3-2) to TRBJ1-1; D uncertain. Germline lookup yields CDR1 LGHDT and CDR2 YNNKEL (reference sequence). Trimming cost V 6 bases and J 0 bases, with 11 bases left between them. This CDR3 has 14 residues. For the CDR3, the DNA is TGTGCCAGCAGGAGGGAGGGAATGAACACTGAAGCTTTCTTT. It yields the protein CASRREGMNTEAFF.

The chain links TRBV3-1 (or the pseudogene TRBV3-2) to TRBJ2-7; 7 positions agree with TRBD2. Trimming cost V 5 bases and J 5 bases; bases outside gene matches: 9. In germline, CDR1 is LGHDT, CDR2 YNNKEL (reference sequence). The CDR3 has 14 residues. CDR3 amino acids: CASSVSGGSHEQYF. CDR3 DNA: TGTGCCAGCAGCGTCAGCGGCGGGAGTCACGAGCAGTACTTC.

The rearrangement joins TRBV21-1 to TRBJ2-1; the table's D call TRBD2 went unverified against the DNA. TRBV21-1 is a pseudogene locus. This CDR3 spans 17 amino acids. CDR3 nucleotide sequence: TGTGCCAGCAGCAAAGCGCTTCCTAGCGGGAACTACAATGAGCAGTTCTTC. Its translation is CASSKALPSGNYNEQFF.

The chain joins TRBV5-1 to TRBJ1-5; 7 bases align to TRBD1. This CDR3 contains 15 residues. Germline CDR1 and CDR2: SGHRS and YFSETQ. Trimming at V came to 4 bases and at J to 2 bases, leaving 6 bases not matched to a gene. The CDR3 is CASSRETGGNQPQHF. The CDR3 bases are TGCGCCAGCAGCAGAGAAACAGGGGGCAATCAGCCCCAGCATTTT.

This clone was found a few times. The chain has TRBV20-1 and TRBJ2-7; D possibly corresponds to TRBD2 (7 bases). The CDR3 extends over 16 amino acids. Per germline, CDR1 DFQATT and CDR2 SNEGSKA (reference sequence). Trimming removed 3 bases at V and 5 bases at J, with 23 bases between. CDR3 in DNA: TGCAGTGCTAGTGGGGGGGGCGCTAGCGTCCCGCACGAGCAGTACTTC. Protein sequence: CSASGGGASVPHEQYF.

This clone was counted once. The chain links TRBV27 to TRBJ1-2, with 12 nucleotides matching TRBD1. Trimming took 6 bases from V and 2 from J; bases not matched to a gene: 7. Per the germline V gene, CDR1 is MNHEY and CDR2 is SMNVEV (reference sequence). The CDR3 extends over 16 amino acids. The CDR3 coding sequence is TGTGCCAGCAGCTTAACCGGGACAGGGGGCAACTATGGCTACACCTTC. It encodes CASSLTGTGGNYGYTF.

V gene TRBV6-5 combines with J gene TRBJ1-5, with unresolved D. Trimming took 2 bases from V and 3 from J, leaving 5 bases between them. CDR3 size: 13 residues. CDR1 is MNHEY and CDR2 is SVGAGI in the germline V gene. CDR3 coding DNA: TGTGCCAGCAGTTACAATTACAATCAGCCCCAGCATTTT. It translates to CASSYNYNQPQHF.

V gene TRBV2 combines with J gene TRBJ2-1; a possible D gene is TRBD2 (6 bases). Germline V CDR1 and CDR2: SNHLY, FYNNEI. V dropped 8 bases and J dropped 0 bases, with 8 bases sitting between them. This CDR3 is built from 13 residues. The CDR3 DNA reads TGTGCCAGCGCCGGGAGCTCCTACAATGAGCAGTTCTTC. Its protein product is CASAGSSYNEQFF.

The rearrangement joins TRBV9 to TRBJ1-2; no clear D gene. Germline assignment: CDR1 SGDLS and CDR2 YYNGEE. Between the trimmed V and J ends, which lost 4 bases and 1 base, there was a span of 11 bases. The CDR3 contains 14 residues. CDR3 protein: CASSPPQLNYGYTF. CDR3 DNA sequence: TGTGCCAGCAGCCCCCCCCAACTTAACTATGGCTACACCTTC.

This clone was seen at least ten times. The chain links TRBV11-3 to TRBJ1-2; D is unclear. The V end lost 0 bases, the J end lost 8 bases, and 13 bases lay between the germline ends. Germline-derived CDR1 and CDR2 are SGHNT and YENEEA. This CDR3 spans 14 amino acids. CDR3 DNA: TGTGCCAGCAGCTTAGACGGGAAATATAGGGGCTACACCTTC. This sequence encodes CASSLDGKYRGYTF.

V is TRBV18 and J is TRBJ2-1; 14 bases line up with TRBD2. CDR1 is KGHSH, CDR2 LQKENI, per germline. The trim removed 3 bases at V and 8 bases at J, leaving 6 bases unmatched. The CDR3 runs to 16 residues. The CDR3 loop reads CASSPPGLAGGYEQFF. CDR3 coding DNA: TGTGCCAGCTCACCGCCCGGACTAGCGGGAGGCTATGAGCAGTTCTTC. The full variable domain, completed using reference TRBV18 and TRBJ2-1, is NAGVMQNPRHLVRRRGQEARLRCSPMKGHSHVYWYRQLPEEGLKFMVYLQKENIIDESGMPKERFSAEFPKEGPSILRIQQVVRGDSAAYFCASSPPGLAGGYEQFFGPGTRLTVL.

The DNA for the CDR3 is TGTGCCAGCAGTTCCGCAGGGGCCTCGAATGAAAAACTGTTTTTT. Translating gives CASSSAGASNEKLFF. The genes are TRBV6-2 or TRBV6-3 and TRBJ1-4; maybe TRBD1 (6 bases). The CDR3 length is 15 residues. Deletions cut 4 bases from V and 5 bases from J, with 14 bases between. The germline V gene encodes CDR1 MNHEY and CDR2 SVGEGT.

This chain links TRBV28 with TRBJ2-7, with 8 nucleotides matching TRBD1. From germline, CDR1 is MDHEN and CDR2 SYDVKM. This CDR3 region has 16 residues. The trim removed 6 bases at V and 7 bases at J, leaving 17 bases unmatched. Here the CDR3 reads CASSPLGVTGVWEQYF. The CDR3 bases are TGTGCCAGCAGCCCCTTAGGGGTGACAGGGGTCTGGGAGCAGTACTTC.

This chain connects TRBV19 to TRBJ2-7; 13 bases align to TRBD2. This CDR3 comprises 15 residues. Germline V gene lookup returns CDR1 LNHDA and CDR2 SQIVND (reference sequence). V shed 5 bases, J shed 4 bases, and the junction held 5 bases outside the gene matches. CDR3 in DNA: TGTGCCAGTAGTTCGGGGACTAGCGGGAAGTACGAGCAGTACTTC. Its protein product is CASSSGTSGKYEQYF.

This clone turned up a few times. The chain joins TRBV2 to TRBJ1-6; 8 bases agree with TRBD1. Germline V lookup: CDR1 SNHLY, CDR2 FYNNEI. The CDR3 extends over 14 amino acids. V trimming: 5 bases; J trimming: 9 bases; junction bases outside the gene matches: 6. The CDR3 DNA follows: TGTGCCAGCAGTCAAGACAGGGGACTTTCACCCCTCCACTTT. It specifies CASSQDRGLSPLHF.